A single sample gave rise to the 9 T cell receptor beta chains below, sequenced in a study of glioma-infiltrating T cells. Amplification of TCR alpha and beta CDR3 regions from RNA used iRepertoire nested multiplex PCR. A single record per CDR3 protein comes from TCRdb applying MiXCR to the multiplex PCR reads. This table has roughly 350,000 distinct CDR3 sequences, about two fifths appearing once. The sequenced sample consisted of glioma tissue, nonneoplastic brain tissue, or PBMCs (not recorded which). These receptors originate from a human donor with low-grade glioma or glioblastoma, undergoing nonglioma brain surgery, or in good health (not recorded which).

The rearrangement uses TRBV7-9 and TRBJ2-4; 14 bases align to TRBD2. CDR1 SEHNR and CDR2 FQNEAQ come from the germline V gene (reference sequence). This CDR3 has 19 amino acids. V lost 5 bases to trimming and J lost 1 base; unmatched junction nucleotides: 10. This CDR3 reads CASSPRLAGGLGAKNIQYF. The CDR3 DNA follows: TGTGCCAGCAGCCCGAGACTAGCGGGAGGGCTCGGGGCCAAAAACATTCAGTACTTC.

This clonotype was counted only a few times. The chain couples TRBV4-2 to TRBJ1-4; the match to TRBD1 covers 7 bases. Germline assignment: CDR1 LGHNA and CDR2 YNFKEQ. CDR3 length: 14 residues. J was trimmed by 5 bases and V by 4 bases; bases with no gene match: 4. This CDR3 is CASSREDRNEKLFF. The DNA of the CDR3 is TGTGCCAGCAGCCGGGAGGACAGGAATGAAAAACTGTTTTTT.

The V gene is TRBV28, the J gene TRBJ2-3, with TRBD2 matching over 7 bases. Germline loops: CDR1 MDHEN, CDR2 SYDVKM. The junction had 11 bases not matched to a gene; V was cut back by 10 bases and J by 4 bases. This CDR3 region has 14 residues. CDR3 in DNA: TGTGCCACTAGGCTGGATGGGGGGGCAGATACGCAGTATTTT. It encodes CATRLDGGADTQYF.

In the case of this clonotype: A much larger clone lies one base from this, so it may be a read error. The genes are TRBV6-6 and TRBJ1-1, with 7 bases lining up with TRBD1. V shed 2 bases and J 6 bases; nucleotides not matched to a gene: 3. Germline CDR1 MNHNY, CDR2 SVGAGI (reference sequence). The CDR3 length is 13 residues. The CDR3 loop reads CASSYPGQPEAFF. CDR3 sequence (DNA): TGTGCCAGCAGTTACCCGGGACAGCCTGAAGCTTTCTTT.

This clonotype has just a few counts. The chain couples TRBV4-3 to TRBJ2-1; the match to TRBD2 covers 12 bases. V trimming: 2 bases; J trimming: 2 bases; junction bases outside the gene matches: 4. The CDR3 has 17 amino acids. Germline CDR1 LGHNA, CDR2 YSLEER. CDR3 DNA: TGCGCCAGCAGCCAAATACGACTAGCGGGGGCCTACAATGAGCAGTTCTTC. Its translation: CASSQIRLAGAYNEQFF.

In its sample, this clonotype was seen once. The chain recombines TRBV4-2 with TRBJ2-5; 8 bases match TRBD2. The ends lost 4 bases at V and 2 bases at J; junction bases unmatched: 0. The CDR3 extends over 13 amino acids. From germline, CDR1 is LGHNA and CDR2 YNFKEQ. The CDR3 DNA reads as TGTGCCAGCAGCCGACTAGCGCAAGAGACCCAGTACTTC. This sequence encodes CASSRLAQETQYF.

This clonotype has ten or more counts. This chain uses TRBV27 with TRBJ1-5, with TRBD1 as a possible D gene (6 bases). The CDR3 consists of 14 residues. From germline, CDR1 is MNHEY and CDR2 SMNVEV (reference sequence). V was shortened by 5 bases and J by 7 bases, with 15 bases between the two germline ends. This CDR3 is CASSLYRALQPQHF. CDR3 DNA sequence: TGTGCCAGCAGTCTTTACAGGGCCCTACAGCCCCAGCATTTT.

V usage is TRBV4-1 and J usage is TRBJ1-1; D is possibly TRBD1 (5 bases). Trimming shortened V by 0 bases and J by 8 bases, and 13 bases separated the two germline ends. In germline, CDR1 is MGHRA, CDR2 YSYEKL. The length of the CDR3 is 14 residues. The CDR3 region is CASSQEAGPIEAFF. In DNA, the CDR3 is TGCGCCAGCAGCCAAGAAGCAGGGCCTATCGAAGCTTTCTTT.

The V and J genes are TRBV20-1 and TRBJ2-3; a possible D gene is TRBD2 (5 bases). The CDR3 sequence is 15 residues long. The germline V gene encodes CDR1 DFQATT and CDR2 SNEGSKA (reference sequence). This CDR3 is CSVALARASPDTQYF. The CDR3 nucleotides are TGCAGCGTAGCCCTTGCGCGGGCCTCCCCAGATACGCAGTATTTT.